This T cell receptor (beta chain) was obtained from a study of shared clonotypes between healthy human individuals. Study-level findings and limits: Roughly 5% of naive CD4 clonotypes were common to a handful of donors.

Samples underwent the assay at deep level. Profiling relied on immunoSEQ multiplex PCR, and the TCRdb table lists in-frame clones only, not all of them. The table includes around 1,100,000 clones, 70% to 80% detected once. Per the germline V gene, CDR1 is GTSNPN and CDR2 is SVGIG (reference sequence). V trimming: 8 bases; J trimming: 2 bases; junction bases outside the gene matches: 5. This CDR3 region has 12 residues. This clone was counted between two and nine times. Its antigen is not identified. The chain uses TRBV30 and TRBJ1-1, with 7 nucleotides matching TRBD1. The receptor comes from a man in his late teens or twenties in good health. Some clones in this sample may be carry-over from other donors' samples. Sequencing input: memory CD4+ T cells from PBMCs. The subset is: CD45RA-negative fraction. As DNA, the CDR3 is TGTGCCCGAGGGGACAGAAACACTGAAGCTTTCTTT. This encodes CARGDRNTEAFF.